The next 21 T cell receptor beta chains were all read from a single sample in a study of T cells expressing NK-cell markers (dated by TCRdb to 2020 to 2021). Receptor libraries were prepared by 5' RACE. The instrument was an Illumina HiSeq 2000. TCRdb reprocessed the reads, and each CDR3 protein sequence is entered once, without DNA. This sample's records show a few hundred thousand distinct CDR3 sequences. The ten largest make up roughly 5.5% of the sample. The source material was blood T cells: a sorted CD56 or NKG2C T cell subset, CD4+ or CD8+ T cells, or bulk PBMC T cells (not recorded which). The receptors were sampled from a man between 18 and 69 years old in good health.

This CDR3 reads CASGEAPGPDTQYF. This chain joins TRBV5-1 and TRBJ2-3. Germline V gives CDR1 SGHRS, CDR2 YFSETQ. There are 14 residues in the CDR3. Complete variable domain (other parts from reference TRBV5-1 and TRBJ2-3): KAGVTQTPRYLIKTRGQQVTLSCSPISGHRSVSWYQQTPGQGLQFLFEYFSETQRNKGNFPGRFSGRQFSNSRSEMNVSTLELGDSALYLCASGEAPGPDTQYFGPGTRLTVL.

This rearrangement joins TRBV13 to TRBJ1-1. The CDR3 contains 15 residues. CDR1 PRHDT and CDR2 FYEKMQ come from the germline V gene (reference sequence). The CDR3 sequence is CASRRRLGTNTEAFF.

The chain couples TRBV3-1 to TRBJ1-2; as DNA is missing, the TRBD1 call by TCRdb cannot be tested. There are 13 residues in the CDR3. Germline CDR1 is LGHDT and CDR2 is YNNKEL (reference sequence). The CDR3 loop reads CASRRQGAFGYTF.

V is TRBV11-3 and J is TRBJ2-3. The CDR3 covers 13 residues. Looked up from germline, CDR1 is SGHNT and CDR2 is YENEEA. CDR3 in amino acids: CASSPQRSDTQYF.

The rearrangement uses TRBV18 and TRBJ2-1; the D call from TCRdb, TRBD2, cannot be confirmed without DNA. This CDR3 comprises 15 residues. Per the germline V gene, CDR1 is KGHSH and CDR2 is LQKENI. CDR3 sequence: CASSPRSGNYNEQFF.

This chain joins TRBV11-3 and TRBJ2-3; the D gene TCRdb calls, TRBD2, cannot be checked with no DNA. The CDR3 spans 17 residues. Looked up from germline, CDR1 is SGHNT and CDR2 is YENEEA. The chain's CDR3 is CASSSLAGGHSTDTQYF.

The gene calls are TRBV25-1 and TRBJ2-1; TCRdb lists TRBD1, though no DNA is available to test this call. In germline, CDR1 is MGHDK, CDR2 SYGVNS. CDR3 size: 16 residues. CDR3 sequence: CASSPLGTGGNNEQFF.

The chain recombines TRBV20-1 with TRBJ1-1. CDR1 is DFQATT and CDR2 is SNEGSKA in the germline V gene (reference sequence). This CDR3 comprises 16 residues. The CDR3 spells CSARPQSFRTDTEAFF.

This rearrangement joins TRBV2 to TRBJ2-2; TCRdb indicates TRBD1, and absent DNA this call remains unverified. This CDR3 region has 14 residues. Germline lookup yields CDR1 SNHLY and CDR2 FYNNEI. The CDR3 sequence is CASSETGGAGELFF.

The chain employs TRBV3-1 and TRBJ1-3. From germline, CDR1 is LGHDT and CDR2 YNNKEL (reference sequence). The CDR3 consists of 12 residues. The CDR3 loop is CASSRLVNTIYF. The whole variable domain, remainder taken from reference TRBV3-1 and TRBJ1-3, is DTAVSQTPKYLVTQMGNDKSIKCEQNLGHDTMYWYKQDSKKFLKIMFSYNNKELIINETVPNRFSPKSPDKAHLNLHINSLELGDSAVYFCASSRLVNTIYFGEGSWLTVV.

This CDR3 is CASSQSQGVDQPQHF. The chain carries TRBV23-1 and TRBJ1-5; the D gene TCRdb calls, TRBD1, cannot be checked with no DNA. TRBV23-1 is filed as an ORF, its function uncertain. CDR3 length equals 15 residues.

This chain connects TRBV6-5 to TRBJ1-6; TCRdb lists TRBD1, though no DNA is available to test this call. Germline V CDR1 and CDR2: MNHEY, SVGAGI. This CDR3 spans 17 amino acids. The CDR3 reads CASSYRPWTGNNSPLHF.

The chain joins TRBV4-1 to TRBJ2-1; TCRdb's D call of TRBD2 is untestable without DNA. Germline CDR1 MGHRA, CDR2 YSYEKL. The CDR3 contains 16 residues. Here the CDR3 reads CASSHTQAGYYNEQFF.

The chain carries TRBV20-1 and TRBJ2-3; TCRdb names TRBD2, which stays unverified in the absence of DNA. CDR3 length: 15 residues. Germline-derived CDR1 and CDR2 are DFQATT and SNEGSKA (reference sequence). This chain's CDR3 is CSASSRRRDTDTQYF.

This chain's CDR3 is CASSPRSEGRDEQFF. The chain carries TRBV28 and TRBJ2-1; TCRdb proposes TRBD1, but this gene call is untestable without DNA. CDR3 size: 15 residues. Germline V CDR1 and CDR2: MDHEN, SYDVKM.

The chain recombines TRBV20-1 with TRBJ2-5; there is no DNA to check the TCRdb D call of TRBD2. Per the germline V gene, CDR1 is DFQATT and CDR2 is SNEGSKA (reference sequence). The CDR3 totals 14 residues. CDR3 amino acids: CSAVAGGHQETQYF.

V usage is TRBV27 and J usage is TRBJ2-7; the D gene TCRdb calls, TRBD1, cannot be checked with no DNA. Looked up from germline, CDR1 is MNHEY and CDR2 is SMNVEV (reference sequence). CDR3 size: 14 residues. CDR3: CASSFALMSREQYF.

This chain uses TRBV5-6 with TRBJ1-4; as DNA is missing, the TRBD1 call by TCRdb cannot be tested. Germline values: CDR1 SGHDT, CDR2 YYEEEE. This CDR3 has 20 residues. CDR3 region: CASSSNSDSGGLTSVEKLFF.

The chain uses TRBV29-1 and TRBJ2-5. The CDR3 consists of 12 residues. The V gene's germline CDR1 is SQVTM and CDR2 ANQGSEA. The CDR3 is CSVEDTVETQYF.

The rearrangement links TRBV18 to TRBJ2-5; TCRdb gives TRBD1 as the D gene, but with no DNA this cannot be confirmed. This CDR3 region has 18 residues. Germline CDR1 reads KGHSH; CDR2 reads LQKENI. CDR3 residues: CASSPQILPGQTQETQYF. Variable domain in full (rest from reference TRBV18 and TRBJ2-5): NAGVMQNPRHLVRRRGQEARLRCSPMKGHSHVYWYRQLPEEGLKFMVYLQKENIIDESGMPKERFSAEFPKEGPSILRIQQVVRGDSAAYFCASSPQILPGQTQETQYFGPGTRLLVL.

The V and J genes are TRBV2 and TRBJ2-3. The CDR3 consists of 12 residues. Germline CDR1 is SNHLY and CDR2 is FYNNEI. The CDR3 loop reads CASNPNTDTQYF.